This TCR beta chain was identified during a study of blood T cell repertoires in COVID-19. Across the whole study: Specimens from acute and convalescent COVID-19 originated in the United States, Italy and Spain. T cells, B-cell-depleted T cells, or PBMCs supplied cDNA or gDNA.

Germline V gene data show CDR1 as MGHRA and CDR2 as YSYEKL. The CDR3 spans 20 residues. V was clipped by 2 bases and J by 5 bases; unmatched bases: 19. Study processing details: By means of reference gene primer amplification, nucleated cell counts were estimated. TCRdb's table, derived via immunoSEQ multiplex PCR, lists solely in-frame clones and lacks some. V and J calls plus clone size are reproduced from that table; the DNA served to infer D and trimming. The sample consists of some 58,000 clones, around nine tenths of them appearing once. This clone was seen a single time. The sample taken for sequencing was peripheral blood. The TCR originated in a man in his forties or fifties with active COVID-19. The V and J genes are TRBV4-1 and TRBJ2-2; 8 positions agree with TRBD2. The CDR3, as DNA: TGCGCCAGCAGCCAACGCCTCGGTCGGCGGGGGGCATCGGGAACCGGGGAGCTGTTTTTT. Protein: CASSQRLGRRGASGTGELFF.